The clone carrying this T cell receptor (beta chain) has more than one count but fewer than ten. Its target is unknown. MiXCR, applied by TCRdb to the 5' RACE reads, yields one record per CDR3 protein. The sample has about 470,000 distinct CDR3 sequences, approximately 18% seen once. This sample was taken from a study of T-cell memory formation after mild COVID-19. Across the study: Largely, TCR clusters stayed within a single donor. Study findings and constraints: Researchers could not confirm that second-wave clones peaking on day 37 targeted SARS-CoV-2. CD8+ contracting clones occupied EMRA, while CD4+ ones occupied mainly CM and EM. Memory cells collected pre-infection included some clones that later responded, suggesting cross-reactive memory joined.

The sequencing input was PBMCs or a T cell subset sorted from them (not recorded which). The TCR originated in an adult woman who had mild COVID-19 (a few samples of this study predate the infection). Cell type and time point are not known.

CDR3 DNA: TGCAGCGTTTCTTTAGGAGAGACCCAGTACTTC. Protein product: CSVSLGETQYF. The chain combines TRBV29-1 with TRBJ2-5; D is unclear. CDR1 and CDR2 from the germline V gene are SQVTM and ANQGSEA. The germline V and J ends were trimmed by 5 bases and 4 bases, with 8 bases remaining between them. This CDR3 is 11 amino acids long.